This record covers a single T cell receptor beta chain. Its antigen is unknown. Base quality data are lacking; no much larger clone is found one base away. The donors were included in the validation cohort of over a hundred subjects, a group kept apart from the roughly 670-subject first cohort. The data belong to a study of cytomegalovirus exposure and HLA in healthy donors (dated by TCRdb to about 2017). General notes on the study: A later analysis indicated that the 120 validation repertoires were generated on the platform also employed for the 700 or so repertoires of the first cohort. Along with the approximately 600-subject first cohort, a separate validation cohort of more than 90 different subjects was used. The study aimed to test whether signatures of past pathogen exposure could be identified by cataloging public T cell receptors. To predict cytomegalovirus infection status, the study brought together high-throughput TCR immunosequencing, statistical association of individual TCRs with disease status, and machine learning.

CDR1 and CDR2, per the germline V gene, are ENHRY and SYGVKD. From the cysteine through the phenylalanine, the CDR3 covers 16 amino acids. Left in the record is the CDR3 DNA by itself, 48 bases read in frame from the first base. Germline trimming: 4 bases from V, 1 base from J; junction bases outside gene matches: 6. Library construction relied on the immunoSEQ multiplex PCR assay. As for the authors' bioinformatics: A statistical classification framework was built for diagnosing cytomegalovirus status from the catalog of TCR beta chain sequences. The immuneACCESS repertoire file appears here via TCRdb, limited to in-frame rearrangements. These files lack a portion of the clones; in checked studies, under half of the deficit traces to unresolved V genes, and the cause of the others is not known. For V, J and clone size, that table is used; D and trimming come from the DNA. This sample gives under 400,000 clones in total; 70% to 90% of them show up just once. Jointly, the top ten make up roughly 0.96% of the sample.

Broad study findings and their caveats: In a later analysis, TCRs clustered in the first cohort were found to also tend to co-occur in the 130 or so validation repertoires, with 85% to 95% of cluster scores above 0. A few of the identified cytomegalovirus-associated TCR beta chains were confirmed in vitro to be specific for cytomegalovirus antigens. A later analysis lacked HLA typing for the validation cohort, so it scored co-occurrence in that cohort across all 110 or so repertoires. It was suggested by the authors that the approach could potentially be generalized to other disease states and immunological phenotypes. The study listed 150 to 200 TCR beta chains as associated with cytomegalovirus. The classifier was reported to diagnose cytomegalovirus status with high specificity and sensitivity in both the original and validation cohorts. Most TCR sequences were observed very rarely across donors, whereas some public TCRs were present in many individuals.

This TCR came from a man aged 30 to 39 in good health and CMV-seronegative. Here the chain combines TRBV10-3 and TRBJ2-3, with 9 middle bases fitting TRBD2. Sequencing was performed on PBMCs. CDR3 reads: CAISGTSVMGTDTQYF. The nucleotide sequence reads TGTGCCATCAGTGGGACTAGCGTGATGGGCACAGATACGCAGTATTTT.